The sequence of this T cell receptor (beta chain) was determined in a study of blood T cell repertoires in COVID-19. The overall study: The United States, Italy and Spain supplied acute and convalescent COVID-19 samples. The analysed material was cDNA or gDNA that came from T cells, B-cell-depleted T cells, or PBMCs.

Trimming took 1 base from V and 1 from J; bases not matched to a gene: 3. This CDR3 comprises 15 residues. Germline V gene data show CDR1 as SGHKS and CDR2 as YYEKEE (reference sequence). Authors' analysis steps: For nucleated cells, counts were estimated from reference gene primer amplification. Libraries were prepared by immunoSEQ multiplex PCR; TCRdb keeps only in-frame clonotypes and omits some of them. That table gives V, J and clone size, and the DNA gave D and trimming. In the table there are 200,000 to 300,000 clones, about 83% of which are singletons. Sequenced: peripheral blood. The receptor comes from a man aged 25 to 40 who had recovered from COVID-19. The V and J genes are TRBV5-5 and TRBJ2-3, with 7 bases identical to TRBD2. The CDR3 DNA reads as TGTGCCAGCAGCTTGAGTCGGGGGGGCACAGATACGCAGTATTTT. Protein: CASSLSRGGTDTQYF.